This TCR beta chain is from a study of T cell responses to AZD1222 COVID-19 vaccine. The CDR3 consists of 16 residues. Germline V CDR1 and CDR2: LGHDT, YNNKEL (reference sequence). J gave up 4 bases and V 2 bases, and 8 bases lay outside the gene matches. Overall study findings and caveats: Sampling that yielded the repertoires occurred only after the peak T cell response. Only a handful of AZD1222 recipients tested seropositive at baseline.

TCRdb keeps only in-frame clones here, not all; method: immunoSEQ multiplex PCR. The sample holds roughly 83,000 clones; roughly 82% are singletons and the top ten take 8.5% to 9%. On this clone: Antigen unknown.

The V gene is TRBV3-1 (or the pseudogene TRBV3-2), the J gene TRBJ1-2; TRBD1 agrees at 9 bases. This TCR derives from an adult in good health. Sequenced material: peripheral blood, taken on day 0 of AZD1222 vaccination. CDR3 protein: CASSQRGGQGAYGYTF. CDR3 DNA: TGTGCCAGCAGCCAAAGGGGGGGACAGGGCGCCTATGGCTACACCTTC.